Here is one T cell receptor (beta chain) with its context. The target antigen is unknown. This sample stems from a study of T cell responses to AZD1222 COVID-19 vaccine. Notes on the study in general: The CD4 TCRs associated with vaccination extended across spike and predominated at 160-218 and 743-854. The study found Spike-specific TCR breadth and depth rose after two AZD1222 doses. Mostly white British, mostly female donors; authors suggested clonal diversity may be underestimated.

Produced via immunoSEQ multiplex PCR; TCRdb's table is partial and in-frame only. The sample has 75,000 to 100,000 clones, around 85% seen once. This CDR3 spans 14 amino acids. Per the germline V gene, CDR1 is LGHDT and CDR2 is YNNKEL (reference sequence). V was shortened by 7 bases and J by 1 base, with 13 bases between the two germline ends. The receptor comes from an adult in good health. This specimen consisted of peripheral blood, obtained on day 0 of AZD1222 vaccination. J is TRBJ1-1 and V is TRBV3-1 (or the pseudogene TRBV3-2); D call uncertain. The CDR3 sequence: CASTSFDTNTEAFF. The CDR3 DNA sequence: TGTGCCAGCACTTCCTTCGACACGAACACTGAAGCTTTCTTT.